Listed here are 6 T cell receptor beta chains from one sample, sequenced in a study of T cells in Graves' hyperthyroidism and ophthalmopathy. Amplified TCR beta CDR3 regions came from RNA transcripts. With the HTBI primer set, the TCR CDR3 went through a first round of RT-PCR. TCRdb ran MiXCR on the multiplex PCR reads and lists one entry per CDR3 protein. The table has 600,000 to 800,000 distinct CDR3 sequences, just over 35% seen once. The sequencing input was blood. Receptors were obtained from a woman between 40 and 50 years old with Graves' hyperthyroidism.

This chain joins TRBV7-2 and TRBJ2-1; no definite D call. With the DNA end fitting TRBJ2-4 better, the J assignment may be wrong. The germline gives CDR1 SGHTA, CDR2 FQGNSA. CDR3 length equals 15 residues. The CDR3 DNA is TGTGCCAGCAGCCCGACCGGTCGAGCCAAAAACATTCAGTACTTC. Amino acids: CASSPTGRAKNIQYF.

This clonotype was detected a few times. The CDR3 nucleotides are TGCAGCGTTCGAGCGGGAGGGGCGACAGATACGCAGTATTTT. This translates into CSVRAGGATDTQYF. The rearrangement uses TRBV29-1 and TRBJ2-3, with TRBD2 matching 10 bases. Germline-derived CDR1 and CDR2 are SQVTM and ANQGSEA. V shed 5 bases, J shed 3 bases, and the junction held 5 bases outside the gene matches. The CDR3 length is 14 residues.

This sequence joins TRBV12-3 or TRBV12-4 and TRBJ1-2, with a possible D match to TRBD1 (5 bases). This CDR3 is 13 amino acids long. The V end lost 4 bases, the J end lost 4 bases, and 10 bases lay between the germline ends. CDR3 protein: CASSSAGLYGYTF. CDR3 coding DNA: TGTGCCAGCAGTTCAGCGGGACTCTATGGCTACACCTTC.

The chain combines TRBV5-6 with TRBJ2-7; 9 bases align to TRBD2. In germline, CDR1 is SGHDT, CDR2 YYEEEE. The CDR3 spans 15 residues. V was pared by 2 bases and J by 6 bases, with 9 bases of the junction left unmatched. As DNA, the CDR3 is TGTGCCAGCAGCTTCCTTAGCGGGAGCTCGGGCGAGCAGTACTTC. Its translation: CASSFLSGSSGEQYF.

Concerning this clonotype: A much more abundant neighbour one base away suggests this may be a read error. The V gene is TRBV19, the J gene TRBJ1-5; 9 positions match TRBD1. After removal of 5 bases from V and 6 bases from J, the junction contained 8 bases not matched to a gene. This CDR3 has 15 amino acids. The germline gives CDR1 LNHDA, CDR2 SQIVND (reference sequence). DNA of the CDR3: TGTGCCAGTAGTGTACGAGGGACAGGGATTCAGCCCCAGCATTTT. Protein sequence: CASSVRGTGIQPQHF.

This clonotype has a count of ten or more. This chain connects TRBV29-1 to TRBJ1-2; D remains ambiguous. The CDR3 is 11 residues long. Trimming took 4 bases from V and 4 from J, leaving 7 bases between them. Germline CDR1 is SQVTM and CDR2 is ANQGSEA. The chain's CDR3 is CSVVPIYGYTF. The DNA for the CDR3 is TGCAGCGTTGTTCCGATCTATGGCTACACCTTC.